This T cell receptor (beta chain) stems from a study of T-cell memory formation after mild COVID-19. This clonotype turned up a few times. The antigen remains unidentified. Germline CDR1 reads SEHNR; CDR2 reads FQNEAQ (reference sequence). CDR3 size: 18 residues. Trimming left V 5 bases short and J 1 base short, with 20 bases between. Study-level findings and limits: Balance between CD4 and CD8 was seen in clones contracting day 15 to 85, and a CD4+ lean was seen in later expanders. Nothing showed for sure that second-wave clones peaking on day 37 were SARS-CoV-2 specific. Among CD4+ contracting clones, most were CM and EM, and CD8+ ones EMRA.

In TCRdb, the 5' RACE reads were re-called with MiXCR into one record per CDR3 protein. The profile covers 350,000 or so distinct CDR3 sequences, with 20% to 25% appearing a single time and approximately 12% taken by the ten largest. The specimen sequenced was PBMCs or a T cell subset sorted from them (not recorded which). V is TRBV7-9 and J is TRBJ2-2; D is perhaps TRBD2 (6 bases). This TCR came from an adult woman who had mild COVID-19 (a few samples of this study predate the infection). Cell type and time point are not known. CDR3 sequence reads: CASSGDSKKPLNTGELFF. The CDR3 DNA is TGTGCCAGCAGCGGGGACTCCAAAAAGCCTTTGAACACCGGGGAGCTGTTTTTT.